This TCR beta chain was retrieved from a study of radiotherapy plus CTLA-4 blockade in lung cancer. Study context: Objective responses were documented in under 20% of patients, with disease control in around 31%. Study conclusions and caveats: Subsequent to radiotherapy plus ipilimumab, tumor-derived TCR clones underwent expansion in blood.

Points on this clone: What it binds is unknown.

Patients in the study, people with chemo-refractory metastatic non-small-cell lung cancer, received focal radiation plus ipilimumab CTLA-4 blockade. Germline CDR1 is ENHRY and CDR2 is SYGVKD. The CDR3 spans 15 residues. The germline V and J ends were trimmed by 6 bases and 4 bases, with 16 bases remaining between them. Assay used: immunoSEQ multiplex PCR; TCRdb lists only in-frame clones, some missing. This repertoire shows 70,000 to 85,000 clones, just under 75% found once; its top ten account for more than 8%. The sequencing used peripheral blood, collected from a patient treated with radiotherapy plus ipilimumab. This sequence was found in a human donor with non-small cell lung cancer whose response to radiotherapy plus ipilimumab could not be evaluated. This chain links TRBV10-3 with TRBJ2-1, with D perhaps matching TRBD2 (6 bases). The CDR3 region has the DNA TGTGCCATCAGCAGTAAGTCCGGGACTTACAATGAGCAGTTCTTC. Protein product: CAISSKSGTYNEQFF.